The sequence of this T cell receptor beta chain was determined in a study of blood T cell repertoires in COVID-19. Background on the study: Acute-phase and convalescent COVID-19 samples originated in the United States, Italy and Spain. Nucleic acid was either cDNA or gDNA, and it came from T cells, B-cell-depleted T cells, or PBMCs.

CDR1 and CDR2 from the germline V gene are SGHNT and YYREEE (reference sequence). CDR3 length equals 17 residues. The J segment lost 2 bases and the V segment lost 2 bases, leaving 13 bases of the junction unmatched. Generated by immunoSEQ multiplex PCR, the TCRdb table keeps only in-frame clones and is missing some. The repertoire holds over 60,000 clones, with roughly 75% as singletons. This clone has more than one count but fewer than ten. The origin of this receptor is a human donor in a cohort sampled during active COVID-19. Sequenced: peripheral blood. The gene calls are TRBV5-4 and TRBJ2-7, with 7 bases that match TRBD1. DNA for the CDR3: TGTGCCAGCAGCTTCGCCCTCTCGACAGGGTCTCCCTACGAGCAGTACTTC. Its protein product is CASSFALSTGSPYEQYF.